One sample yielded the 9 T cell receptor beta chains listed below, sequenced in a study of CD8 T cells in ankylosing spondylitis. Each CDR3 protein gets one entry after TCRdb re-called the 5' RACE reads with MiXCR. The sample shows some 700,000 distinct CDR3 sequences, under 20% of them seen only once. Study results and caveats: A motif in TCR beta, a set of eight or nine highly homologous variants, appeared characteristic of ankylosing spondylitis blood.

No antigens are known for them. The sample comprised blood, either unsorted or a sorted T cell fraction (not recorded which). All receptors derive from a male donor with ankylosing spondylitis.

The chain joins TRBV7-9 to TRBJ2-7, with 8 bases lining up with TRBD2. Per germline, CDR1 SEHNR and CDR2 FQNEAQ (reference sequence). V shed 2 bases, J shed 0 bases, and the junction held 3 bases outside the gene matches. CDR3 length: 15 amino acids. The CDR3 DNA follows: TGTGCCAGCAGCTTACATAGCGGGGCCTCCTACGAGCAGTACTTC. This sequence encodes CASSLHSGASYEQYF.

The chain carries TRBV6-1 and TRBJ1-6; D is unresolved. The V end lost 6 bases, the J end lost 9 bases, and 15 bases lay between the germline ends. The CDR3 has 14 residues. The germline gives CDR1 MNHNS, CDR2 SASEGT. This CDR3 is CASRLTSEFSPLHF. CDR3 DNA: TGTGCCAGCAGACTGACCTCTGAGTTTTCACCCCTCCACTTT.

The sample holds a few counts of this clonotype. The chain employs TRBV5-6 and TRBJ2-2; possibly TRBD2 for D (5 bases). CDR3 length equals 15 residues. In germline, CDR1 is SGHDT, CDR2 YYEEEE. With 4 bases removed from V and 5 bases from J, the gap between germline ends came to 15 bases. In DNA form, the CDR3 reads TGTGCCAGCAGCCCCCGGCGGGCTGGTACCGGGGAGCTGTTTTTT. As protein: CASSPRRAGTGELFF.

This clonotype was seen more than once but under ten times. V gene TRBV12-3 or TRBV12-4 combines with J gene TRBJ2-7, with D tentatively TRBD1 (6 bases). Trimming shortened V by 3 bases and J by 3 bases, and 15 bases separated the two germline ends. The length of the CDR3 is 15 residues. This CDR3 is CASSFWEQGLYEQYF. CDR3 in DNA: TGTGCCAGCAGTTTCTGGGAACAGGGCCTCTACGAGCAGTACTTC.

Many counts were recorded for this clonotype. V is TRBV20-1 and J is TRBJ1-6; 10 nucleotides match TRBD1. The CDR3 has 16 residues. V lost 6 bases, J lost 1 base, and 6 bases stayed unmatched. Germline V CDR1 and CDR2: DFQATT, SNEGSKA (reference sequence). The CDR3 reads CSALDRGRSYNSPLHF. CDR3 DNA: TGCAGTGCACTCGACAGGGGGCGATCCTATAATTCACCCCTCCACTTT.

This chain connects TRBV12-3 or TRBV12-4 to TRBJ1-1, with 7 bases matching TRBD1. The J segment lost 0 bases and the V segment lost 6 bases, leaving 4 bases of the junction unmatched. CDR3 length equals 14 residues. CDR3: CASRPGQMNTEAFF. The CDR3 bases are TGTGCCAGCAGACCGGGACAGATGAACACTGAAGCTTTCTTT.

There are a few counts of this clonotype. The chain recombines TRBV12-3 or TRBV12-4 with TRBJ2-1; TRBD1 agrees at 11 bases. V was pared by 5 bases and J by 2 bases, with 5 bases of the junction left unmatched. This CDR3 is 16 amino acids long. Written as DNA, the CDR3 is TGTGCCAGCAGTCCTCCGGACAGGGGGCCCTACAATGAGCAGTTCTTC. Its translation is CASSPPDRGPYNEQFF.

This clonotype occurred a few times. The rearrangement uses TRBV30 and TRBJ1-1; a possible D gene is TRBD1 (5 bases). Germline V gives CDR1 GTSNPN, CDR2 SVGIG (reference sequence). This CDR3 has 14 amino acids. The V end was cut by 0 bases, the J end by 1 base, with 9 bases between. This chain's CDR3 is CAWSVSGANTEAFF. The CDR3 DNA is TGTGCCTGGAGTGTAAGTGGGGCGAACACTGAAGCTTTCTTT.

CDR3: CASRAALNTGELFF. As DNA, the CDR3 is TGTGCCAGCAGGGCAGCTCTAAACACCGGGGAGCTGTTTTTT. This rearrangement joins TRBV6-1 to TRBJ2-2; D remains unclear. Germline V CDR1 and CDR2: MNHNS, SASEGT. The ends were cut back, 6 bases at V and 2 bases at J, with 10 bases in the middle. CDR3 size: 14 residues.